This is a list of T cell receptor beta chains from one sample in a study of cytomegalovirus exposure and HLA in healthy donors. Profiling relied on immunoSEQ multiplex PCR, and the TCRdb table lists in-frame clones only, not all of them. The sample lists 90,000 or so clones; around 82% were seen once. Sample: PBMCs. The receptors were sampled from a man aged 30-40 years in good health and CMV-seropositive. Both conserved end residues are part of each CDR3. The listing skips clone size in some rows; elsewhere it reads once, few, many or a size class.

abundance | j_gene | v_gene | len | CDR3aa
- | TRBJ2-1 | TRBV4-1 | 15 | CASSWRLAGGDEQFF
- | TRBJ2-4 | TRBV6-5 | 14 | CASSTTLAKNIQYF
- | TRBJ1-4 | TRBV28 | 15 | CASSRPGTGDEKLFF
- | TRBJ1-1 | TRBV7-6 | 13 | CASSLDRVTEAFF
- | TRBJ2-7 | TRBV10-3 | 16 | CAISVRLAGDSYEQYF
- | TRBJ2-2 | TRBV5-1 | 14 | CASSLEGATGELFF
few | TRBJ1-1 | TRBV5-1 | 14 | CASFRDRGNTEAFF
- | - | TRBV11-2 | 14 | CASSFTSGSYEQYF
- | TRBJ1-2 | TRBV28 | 16 | CASSLRTGTANYGYTF
- | TRBJ2-1 | TRBV5-6 | 14 | CASSYYGSYNEQFF
once | TRBJ2-7 | TRBV7-8 | 13 | CASSLWGEDEQYF
- | TRBJ2-7 | TRBV5-4 | 17 | CASSLGFMGTRSYEQYF
few | TRBJ1-1 | TRBV5-1 | 14 | CASSRDSLSPEAFF
- | TRBJ2-1 | TRBV11-2 | 17 | CASSFTSAGRLQDEQFF
- | TRBJ2-1 | TRBV9 | 15 | CASSVGVRVDNEQFF
- | TRBJ2-5 | TRBV9 | 13 | CASSTTGLETQYF
- | TRBJ2-1 | TRBV6-4 | 14 | CASKGLAGDNEQFF
- | TRBJ2-5 | TRBV10-3 | 15 | CAISESRGNGETQYF
- | TRBJ2-6 | TRBV27 | 19 | CASSPMGLGLAAGANVLTF
- | TRBJ2-7 | TRBV7-8 | 15 | CASSLGQGAAYEQYF
- | TRBJ1-5 | TRBV30 | 13 | CAHSQGADQPQHF
few | TRBJ2-7 | TRBV6-5 | 13 | CASRVDGAYEQYF
once | TRBJ2-1 | TRBV6-6 | 15 | CASSYWTSGGNEQFF
- | TRBJ2-7 | TRBV18 | 17 | CASSTTYPGQGAYEQYF
- | TRBJ2-2 | TRBV5-1 | 15 | CASSLGQGSTGELFF
few | TRBJ1-1 | TRBV6-5 | 14 | CASRTGGGNTEAFF
once | TRBJ1-2 | TRBV29-1 | 13 | CSVAGVANYGYTF
- | TRBJ2-7 | TRBV7-2 | 12 | CASSLQSYEQYF
- | TRBJ2-4 | TRBV30 | 16 | CAWSTGQVLAKNIQYF
- | TRBJ1-5 | TRBV15 | 14 | CATSFTGSNQPQHF
- | TRBJ2-7 | TRBV7-9 | 12 | CSSSATGYEQYF
- | TRBJ1-5 | TRBV10-2 | 12 | CASSGAGDAQHF
- | TRBJ1-1 | TRBV6-5 | 12 | CASTSVNTEAFF
- | TRBJ1-1 | TRBV30 | 15 | CAWSAGTGGYTEAFF
- | TRBJ1-4 | TRBV29-1 | 13 | CSVDAGGDEKLFF
- | TRBJ2-7 | TRBV5-6 | 13 | CASSRTGVREQYF
- | TRBJ1-1 | TRBV9 | 16 | CASSVVVGVNPAEAFF
- | TRBJ2-5 | TRBV5-4 | 14 | CASSLRGSQETQYF
- | TRBJ2-7 | TRBV25-1 | 17 | CASRSPRTGANSYEQYF
- | TRBJ2-5 | TRBV10-3 | 13 | CATSGRNQETQYF